Below, 8 T cell receptor beta chains from the same sample are listed, as sequenced in a study of cytomegalovirus exposure and HLA in healthy donors. Use of 60 Vbeta and 13 Jbeta primers characterized the PCR. TCRdb's table, derived via immunoSEQ multiplex PCR, lists solely in-frame clones and lacks some. The sample lists over 200,000 clones; approximately 70% were seen once. Sequenced input: PBMCs. The receptors originated from a man in his forties or fifties in good health and CMV-seropositive.

J is TRBJ1-2 and V is TRBV9, with D perhaps TRBD1 (6 bases). V was clipped by 3 bases and J by 5 bases, with 11 bases between them. CDR1 is SGDLS and CDR2 is YYNGEE in the germline V gene. CDR3 length: 13 amino acids. The CDR3 spells CASSAEQGYGYTF. DNA for the CDR3: TGTGCCAGCAGCGCCGAACAGGGTTATGGCTACACCTTC. The complete variable domain, with remaining parts taken from reference TRBV9 and TRBJ1-2, reads DSGVTQTPKHLITATGQRVTLRCSPRSGDLSVYWYQQSLDQGLQFLIQYYNGEERAKGNILERFSAQQFPDLHSELNLSSLELGDSALYFCASSAEQGYGYTFGSGTRLTVV.

CDR3 region: CASSYSRGLKELFF. The CDR3 DNA reads as TGTGCCAGCAGTTACTCACGGGGATTGAAGGAGCTGTTTTTT. The rearrangement links TRBV6-5 to TRBJ2-2; tentatively, D is TRBD2 (5 bases). The germline V and J ends were trimmed by 0 bases and 10 bases, with 12 bases remaining between them. Germline V gene sequence: CDR1 MNHEY, CDR2 SVGAGI. The CDR3 consists of 14 residues.

This clone was found once. The V gene is TRBV7-9, the J gene TRBJ1-2, with 7 positions matching TRBD1. Germline CDR1 and CDR2: SEHNR and FQNEAQ (reference sequence). This CDR3 is built from 15 residues. After removal of 1 base from V and 1 base from J, the junction contained 3 bases not matched to a gene. The CDR3 bases are TGTGCCAGCAGCTTAGGACAGGGCCTTAACTATGGCTACACCTTC. As protein: CASSLGQGLNYGYTF. Filled out from reference TRBV7-9 and TRBJ1-2, the complete variable domain reads DTGVSQNPRHKITKRGQNVTFRCDPISEHNRLYWYRQTLGQGPEFLTYFQNEAQLEKSRLLSDRFSAERPKGSFSTLEIQRTEQGDSAMYLCASSLGQGLNYGYTFGSGTRLTVV.

This chain links TRBV4-1 with TRBJ1-2, with 9 nucleotides matching TRBD1. The CDR3 covers 15 residues. V dropped 2 bases and J dropped 4; count of bases not matched to a gene: 5. Germline CDR1 is MGHRA and CDR2 is YSYEKL. CDR3 DNA: TGCGCCAGCAGCCAAAAGATGGACAGGGGCTATGGCTACACCTTC. This codes for CASSQKMDRGYGYTF.

The chain has TRBV9 and TRBJ2-2; 9 nucleotides align to TRBD2. The V segment lost 3 bases and the J segment 5 bases; nucleotides outside the gene matches: 8. CDR3 size: 16 residues. Germline CDR1 is SGDLS and CDR2 is YYNGEE. This chain's CDR3 is CASSDPGSGGTGELFF. The CDR3 DNA follows: TGTGCCAGCAGCGACCCCGGTAGCGGGGGAACCGGGGAGCTGTTTTTT.

The rearrangement joins TRBV6-5 to TRBJ1-1; D may be TRBD1 (6 bases). CDR1 and CDR2 (germline): MNHEY, SVGAGI. The CDR3 is 14 amino acids. V was shortened by 4 bases and J by 1 base, with 10 bases between the two germline ends. The CDR3 sequence: CASSSGEGNTEAFF. Written as DNA, the CDR3 is TGTGCCAGCAGTTCAGGGGAGGGGAACACTGAAGCTTTCTTT.

The chain recombines TRBV6-5 with TRBJ1-6, with 8 positions matching TRBD1. The CDR3 contains 16 residues. In germline, CDR1 is MNHEY, CDR2 SVGAGI. The V and J ends lost 0 bases and 10 bases, in that order; junction bases with no gene match: 8. For the CDR3, the DNA is TGTGCCAGCAGTTACTCGATGGACAGGGTGTCCTCACCCCTCCACTTT. Encoded protein: CASSYSMDRVSSPLHF.

The rearrangement links TRBV18 to TRBJ2-7; 10 bases map to TRBD1. The CDR3 consists of 15 residues. J was trimmed by 4 bases and V by 6 bases; bases with no gene match: 9. Germline lookup yields CDR1 KGHSH and CDR2 LQKENI. The CDR3 bases are TGTGCCAGCTCGCAGCCCGGGACAGGGGCGTACGAGCAGTACTTC. It yields the protein CASSQPGTGAYEQYF.